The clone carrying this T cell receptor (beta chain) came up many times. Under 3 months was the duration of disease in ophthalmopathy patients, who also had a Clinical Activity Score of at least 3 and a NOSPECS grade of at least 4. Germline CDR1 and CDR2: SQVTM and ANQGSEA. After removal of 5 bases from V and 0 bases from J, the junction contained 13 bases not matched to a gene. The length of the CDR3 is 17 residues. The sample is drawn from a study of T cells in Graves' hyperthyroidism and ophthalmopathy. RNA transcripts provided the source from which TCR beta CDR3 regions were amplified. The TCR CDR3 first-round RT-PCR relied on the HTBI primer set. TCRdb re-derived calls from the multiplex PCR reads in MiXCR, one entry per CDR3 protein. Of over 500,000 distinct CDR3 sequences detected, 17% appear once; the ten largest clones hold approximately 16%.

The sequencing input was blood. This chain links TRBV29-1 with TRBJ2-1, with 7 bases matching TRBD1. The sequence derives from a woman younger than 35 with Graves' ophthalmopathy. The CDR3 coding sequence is TGCAGCGTTCCTCGACAGGGAACGGAAAACTCCTACAATGAGCAGTTCTTC. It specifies CSVPRQGTENSYNEQFF.